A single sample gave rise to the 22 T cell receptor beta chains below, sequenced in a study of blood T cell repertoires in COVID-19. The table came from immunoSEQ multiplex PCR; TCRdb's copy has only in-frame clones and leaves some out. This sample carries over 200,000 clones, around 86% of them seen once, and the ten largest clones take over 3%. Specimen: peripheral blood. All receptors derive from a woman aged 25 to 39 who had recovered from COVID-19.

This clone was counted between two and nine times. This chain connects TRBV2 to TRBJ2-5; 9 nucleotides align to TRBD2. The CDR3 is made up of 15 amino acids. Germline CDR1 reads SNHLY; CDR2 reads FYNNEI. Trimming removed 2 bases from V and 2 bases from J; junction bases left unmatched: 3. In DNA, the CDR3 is TGTGCCAGCAGTGAAATGAGCGGGGGGCAAGAGACCCAGTACTTC. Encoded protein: CASSEMSGGQETQYF.

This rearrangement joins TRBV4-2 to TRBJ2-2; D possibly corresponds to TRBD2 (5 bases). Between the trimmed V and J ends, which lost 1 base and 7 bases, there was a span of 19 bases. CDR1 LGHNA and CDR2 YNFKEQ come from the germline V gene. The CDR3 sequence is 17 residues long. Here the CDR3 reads CASSQVGGSGVSGELFF. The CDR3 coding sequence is TGTGCCAGCAGCCAAGTAGGAGGTTCCGGGGTCAGCGGGGAGCTGTTTTTT.

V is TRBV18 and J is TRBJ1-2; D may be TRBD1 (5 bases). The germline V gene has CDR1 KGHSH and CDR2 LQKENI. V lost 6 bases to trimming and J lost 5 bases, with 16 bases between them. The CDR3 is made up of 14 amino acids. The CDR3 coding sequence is TGTGCCAGCTCTCCCGGGACTTTCTATTATGGCTACACCTTC. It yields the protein CASSPGTFYYGYTF. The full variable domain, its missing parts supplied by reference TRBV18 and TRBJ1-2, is NAGVMQNPRHLVRRRGQEARLRCSPMKGHSHVYWYRQLPEEGLKFMVYLQKENIIDESGMPKERFSAEFPKEGPSILRIQQVVRGDSAAYFCASSPGTFYYGYTFGSGTRLTVV.

CDR3 bases: TGTGCCAGCAGTTTATCGATAATGGGGACTAGCGGGGCCATTGGGTGGAACGGGGAGCTGTTTTTT. Encoded protein: CASSLSIMGTSGAIGWNGELFF. This chain joins TRBV27 and TRBJ2-2; 13 nucleotides align to TRBD2. The V and J ends lost 0 bases and 7 bases, in that order; junction bases with no gene match: 20. The CDR3 length is 22 residues. Germline V lookup: CDR1 MNHEY, CDR2 SMNVEV (reference sequence).

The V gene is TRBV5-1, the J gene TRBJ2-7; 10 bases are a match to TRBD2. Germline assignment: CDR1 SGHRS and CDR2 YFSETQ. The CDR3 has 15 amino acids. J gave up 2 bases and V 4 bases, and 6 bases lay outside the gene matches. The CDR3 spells CASSLRTSGPYEQYF. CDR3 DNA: TGCGCCAGCAGCCTCCGGACTAGCGGCCCCTACGAGCAGTACTTC.

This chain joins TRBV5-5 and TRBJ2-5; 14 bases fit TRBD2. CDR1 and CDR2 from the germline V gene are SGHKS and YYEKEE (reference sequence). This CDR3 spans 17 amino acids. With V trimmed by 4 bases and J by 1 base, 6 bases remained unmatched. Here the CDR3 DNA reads TGTGCCAGCAGCCGGACTAGCGGGGGGAGTCGCCAAGAGACCCAGTACTTC. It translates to CASSRTSGGSRQETQYF.

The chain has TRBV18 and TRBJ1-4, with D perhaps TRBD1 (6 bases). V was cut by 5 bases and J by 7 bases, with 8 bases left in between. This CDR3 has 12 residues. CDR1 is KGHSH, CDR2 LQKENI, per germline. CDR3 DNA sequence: TGTGCCAGCTCAAAACAGGGTGAAAAACTGTTTTTT. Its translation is CASSKQGEKLFF.

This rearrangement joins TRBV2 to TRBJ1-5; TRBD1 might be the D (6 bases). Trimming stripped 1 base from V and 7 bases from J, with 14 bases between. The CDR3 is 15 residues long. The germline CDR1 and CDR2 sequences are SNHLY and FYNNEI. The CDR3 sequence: CASSEGDQGTQPQHF. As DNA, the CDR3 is TGTGCCAGCAGTGAAGGCGATCAGGGGACCCAGCCCCAGCATTTT.

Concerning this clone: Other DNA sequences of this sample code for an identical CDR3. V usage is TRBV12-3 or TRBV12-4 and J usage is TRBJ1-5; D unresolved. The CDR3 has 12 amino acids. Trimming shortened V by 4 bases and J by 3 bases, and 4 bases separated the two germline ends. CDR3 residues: CASSSTNQPQHF. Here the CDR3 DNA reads TGTGCCAGCAGTTCTACCAATCAGCCCCAGCATTTT.

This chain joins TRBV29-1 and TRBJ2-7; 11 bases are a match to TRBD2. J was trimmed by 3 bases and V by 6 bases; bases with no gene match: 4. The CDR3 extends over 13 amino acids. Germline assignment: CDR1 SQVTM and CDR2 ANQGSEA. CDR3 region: CSVYSGGVYEQYF. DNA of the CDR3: TGCAGCGTGTATAGCGGGGGGGTCTACGAGCAGTACTTC.

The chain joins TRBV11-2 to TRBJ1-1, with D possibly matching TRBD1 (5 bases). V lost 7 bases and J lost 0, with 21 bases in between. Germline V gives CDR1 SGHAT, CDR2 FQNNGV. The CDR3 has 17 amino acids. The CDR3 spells CASTRAGRGRLNTEAFF. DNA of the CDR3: TGTGCCAGCACTAGAGCTGGTAGGGGAAGGCTGAACACTGAAGCTTTCTTT. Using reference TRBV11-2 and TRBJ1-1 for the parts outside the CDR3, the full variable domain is EAGVAQSPRYKIIEKRQSVAFWCNPISGHATLYWYQQILGQGPKLLIQFQNNGVVDDSQLPKDRFSAERLKGVDSTLKIQPAKLEDSAVYLCASTRAGRGRLNTEAFFGQGTRLTVV.

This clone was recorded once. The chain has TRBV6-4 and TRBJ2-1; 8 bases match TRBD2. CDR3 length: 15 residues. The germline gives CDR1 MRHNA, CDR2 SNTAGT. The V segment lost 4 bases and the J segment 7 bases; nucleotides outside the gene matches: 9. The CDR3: CASSGAAGVGNEQFF. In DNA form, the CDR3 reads TGTGCCAGCAGTGGTGCAGCGGGGGTCGGTAATGAGCAGTTCTTC.

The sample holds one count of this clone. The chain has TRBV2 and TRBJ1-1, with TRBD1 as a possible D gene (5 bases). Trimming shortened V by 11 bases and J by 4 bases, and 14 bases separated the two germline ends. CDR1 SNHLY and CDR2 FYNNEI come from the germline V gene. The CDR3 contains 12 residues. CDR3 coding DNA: TGTGCCGGCGGGGGGTGGGGCACTGAAGCTTTCTTT. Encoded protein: CAGGGWGTEAFF.

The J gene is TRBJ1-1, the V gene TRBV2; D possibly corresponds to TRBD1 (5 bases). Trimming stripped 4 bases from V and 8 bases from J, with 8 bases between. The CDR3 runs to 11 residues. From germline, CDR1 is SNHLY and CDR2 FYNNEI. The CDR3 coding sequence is TGTGCCAGCAGTGGTGGGGGGGAAGCTTTCTTT. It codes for CASSGGGEAFF.

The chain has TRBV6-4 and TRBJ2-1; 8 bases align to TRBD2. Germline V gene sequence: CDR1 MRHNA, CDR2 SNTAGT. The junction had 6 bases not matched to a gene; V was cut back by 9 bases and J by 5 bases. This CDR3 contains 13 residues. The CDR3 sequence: CASRGGKDNEQFF. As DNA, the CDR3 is TGTGCCAGTCGGGGGGGCAAGGACAATGAGCAGTTCTTC.

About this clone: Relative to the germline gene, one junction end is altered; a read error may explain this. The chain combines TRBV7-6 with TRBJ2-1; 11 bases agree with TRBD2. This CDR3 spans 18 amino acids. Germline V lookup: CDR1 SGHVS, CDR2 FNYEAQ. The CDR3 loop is CASSLPTSGDSSSNEQFF. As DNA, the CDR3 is TGTGCCAGCAGCCTACCGACTAGCGGGGACTCGTCCTCCAATGAGCAGTTCTTC.

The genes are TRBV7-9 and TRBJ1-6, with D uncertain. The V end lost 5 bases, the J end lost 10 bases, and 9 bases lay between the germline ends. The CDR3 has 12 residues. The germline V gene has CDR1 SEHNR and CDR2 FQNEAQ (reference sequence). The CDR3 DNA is TGTGCCAGCAGCCCGACGGGGTCACCCCTCCACTTT. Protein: CASSPTGSPLHF.

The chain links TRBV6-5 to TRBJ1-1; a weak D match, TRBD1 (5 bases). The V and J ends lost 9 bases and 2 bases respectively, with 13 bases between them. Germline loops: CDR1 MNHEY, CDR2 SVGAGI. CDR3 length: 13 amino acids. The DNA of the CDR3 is TGTGCCAGTTGTTTCGGGGGTAACACTGAAGCTTTCTTT. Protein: CASCFGGNTEAFF.

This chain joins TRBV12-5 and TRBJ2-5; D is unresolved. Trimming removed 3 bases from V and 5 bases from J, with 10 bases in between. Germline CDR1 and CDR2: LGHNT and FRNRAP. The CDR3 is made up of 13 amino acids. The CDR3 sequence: CASGFTESETQYF. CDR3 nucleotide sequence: TGTGCTAGTGGTTTTACAGAATCTGAGACCCAGTACTTC. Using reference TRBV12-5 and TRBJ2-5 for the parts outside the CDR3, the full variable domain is DARVTQTPRHKVTEMGQEVTMRCQPILGHNTVFWYRQTMMQGLELLAYFRNRAPLDDSGMPKDRFSAEMPDATLATLKIQPSEPRDSAVYFCASGFTESETQYFGPGTRLLVL.

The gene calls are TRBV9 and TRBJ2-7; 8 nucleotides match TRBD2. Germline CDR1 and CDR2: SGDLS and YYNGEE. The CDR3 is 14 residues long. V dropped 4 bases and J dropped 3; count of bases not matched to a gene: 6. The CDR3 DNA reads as TGTGCCAGCAGCCCCCGGGGGGGGAACTACGAGCAGTACTTC. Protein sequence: CASSPRGGNYEQYF.

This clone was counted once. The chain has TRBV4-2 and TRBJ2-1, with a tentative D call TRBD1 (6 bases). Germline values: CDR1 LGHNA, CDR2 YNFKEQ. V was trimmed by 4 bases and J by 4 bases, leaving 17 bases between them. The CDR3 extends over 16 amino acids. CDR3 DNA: TGTGCCAGCAGCCCTATTAGCAGGGGATATTACAATGAGCAGTTCTTC. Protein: CASSPISRGYYNEQFF.

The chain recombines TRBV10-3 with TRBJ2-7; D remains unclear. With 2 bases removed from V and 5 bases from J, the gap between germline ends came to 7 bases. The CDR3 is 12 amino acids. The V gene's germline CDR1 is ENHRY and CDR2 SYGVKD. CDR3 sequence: CAISEVEDEQYF. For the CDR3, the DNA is TGTGCCATCAGTGAGGTAGAGGACGAGCAGTACTTC.